This passage covers 30 T cell receptor beta chains from one sample sequenced in a study of post-analysis software for immune sequencing data. Study conclusions and caveats: Roughly 5 TRBV segments (TRBV5-6, TRBV5-1 and TRBV20-1 among them) occurred more frequently in patients than in controls.

Antigen specificity for these receptors is unknown. cDNA libraries of TCR beta carried unique molecular identifiers. TCRdb ran MiXCR on the PCR reads and lists one entry per CDR3 protein. The table shows hundreds of thousands of distinct CDR3 sequences, with less than 35% occurring only once. The sample taken for sequencing was blood. These receptor sequences come from a girl aged 10-17 years with multiple sclerosis.

The chain's CDR3 is CASGPWGKGGYTF. CDR3 DNA sequence: TGTGCTAGTGGTCCTTGGGGGAAGGGTGGCTACACCTTC. The rearrangement joins TRBV12-5 to TRBJ1-2; perhaps TRBD1 as D (5 bases). Germline V CDR1 and CDR2: LGHNT, FRNRAP. CDR3 length: 13 amino acids. Trimming took off 5 bases at V and 7 bases at J, with 14 bases between the two ends.

This clonotype was detected only a few times. V usage is TRBV7-2 and J usage is TRBJ2-7, with D uncertain. The ends were cut back, 5 bases at V and 0 bases at J, with 8 bases in the middle. CDR1 is SGHTA, CDR2 FQGNSA, per germline. This CDR3 has 13 residues. The CDR3 spells CASSTPTSYEQYF. CDR3 DNA sequence: TGTGCCAGCAGCACCCCTACCTCCTACGAGCAGTACTTC.

This chain connects TRBV2 to TRBJ1-5; a weak D match, TRBD1 (6 bases). From germline, CDR1 is SNHLY and CDR2 FYNNEI. The V end lost 6 bases, the J end lost 3 bases, and 18 bases lay between the germline ends. The CDR3 has 16 amino acids. Here the CDR3 DNA reads TGTGCCAGCAGGGAGGGGGGCAGGCGAAACAATCAGCCCCAGCATTTT. Translating gives CASREGGRRNNQPQHF.

In its sample, this clonotype was seen a few times. This chain connects TRBV20-1 to TRBJ2-3; tentative D call: TRBD2 (6 bases). The CDR3 is 15 amino acids. From germline, CDR1 is DFQATT and CDR2 SNEGSKA (reference sequence). Between the trimmed V and J ends, which lost 5 bases and 0 bases, there was a span of 15 bases. In DNA form, the CDR3 reads TGCAGTGCTGGGGGAGGCGGGGTTAGCACAGATACGCAGTATTTT. Translating it yields CSAGGGGVSTDTQYF.

This rearrangement joins TRBV24-1 to TRBJ2-5; a weak D match, TRBD2 (6 bases). V lost 0 bases and J 5 bases, leaving 15 bases between the germline ends. This CDR3 region has 16 residues. CDR1 and CDR2 from the germline V gene are KGHDR and SFDVKD. This chain's CDR3 is CATSDLIGGTWETQYF. As DNA, the CDR3 is TGTGCCACCAGTGATTTGATTGGGGGGACGTGGGAGACCCAGTACTTC.

This clonotype showed up just a few times. CDR3 DNA: TGCGCCAGCAGCTTGGTTATGAGCGGGACCGATACGCAGTATTTT. Protein sequence: CASSLVMSGTDTQYF. V gene TRBV5-1 combines with J gene TRBJ2-3; 7 bases agree with TRBD2. CDR1 SGHRS and CDR2 YFSETQ come from the germline V gene. The CDR3 covers 15 residues. V was clipped by 0 bases and J by 6 bases; unmatched bases: 7.

The rearrangement uses TRBV14 and TRBJ2-1; D not resolved. The length of the CDR3 is 16 residues. The germline V and J ends were trimmed by 4 bases and 4 bases, with 17 bases remaining between them. The germline V gene encodes CDR1 SGHDN and CDR2 FVKESK. This CDR3 reads CASSPDVGFLYNEQFF. As DNA, the CDR3 is TGTGCCAGCAGCCCTGATGTCGGGTTCCTGTACAATGAGCAGTTCTTC.

This clonotype has a count of ten or more. This chain links TRBV5-1 with TRBJ2-3; the match to TRBD1 covers 9 bases. V shed 2 bases, J shed 4 bases, and the junction held 5 bases outside the gene matches. Per germline, CDR1 SGHRS and CDR2 YFSETQ. The CDR3 sequence is 15 residues long. CDR3: CASSFRDRDADTQYF. In DNA form, the CDR3 reads TGCGCCAGCAGCTTTAGGGACAGGGACGCAGATACGCAGTATTTT.

The table lists this clonotype with a few counts. This chain uses TRBV20-1 with TRBJ2-7; D is ambiguous. This CDR3 is built from 17 residues. V lost 1 base to trimming and J lost 0 bases, with 19 bases between them. Germline CDR1 is DFQATT and CDR2 is SNEGSKA (reference sequence). CDR3: CSARGHIEGRSSYEQYF. DNA of the CDR3: TGCAGTGCTAGAGGTCACATTGAAGGGCGAAGCTCCTACGAGCAGTACTTC.

The rearrangement links TRBV6-1 to TRBJ2-1, with D tentatively TRBD1 (6 bases). The CDR3 is 15 amino acids. Germline-derived CDR1 and CDR2 are MNHNS and SASEGT. V was clipped by 2 bases and J by 4 bases, with 12 bases between them. The DNA of the CDR3 is TGTGCCAGCAGTGAATTGGCAGGGGCGTACAATGAGCAGTTCTTC. The encoded protein is CASSELAGAYNEQFF.

The gene calls are TRBV9 and TRBJ1-1; no firm D call. Per the germline V gene, CDR1 is SGDLS and CDR2 is YYNGEE. V gave up 0 bases and J gave up 1 base, with 7 bases separating them. The CDR3 totals 14 residues. CDR3 DNA sequence: TGTGCCAGCAGCGTAGAAGGCAAGAACACTGAAGCTTTCTTT. Translating gives CASSVEGKNTEAFF.

V is TRBV29-1 and J is TRBJ1-1; the D gene is possibly TRBD1 (5 bases). Deletions cut 3 bases from V and 4 bases from J, with 12 bases between. In germline, CDR1 is SQVTM, CDR2 ANQGSEA. The CDR3 runs 13 residues. CDR3 DNA sequence: TGCAGCGTTGATAATATAAGGGGCACTGAAGCTTTCTTT. Amino acid sequence: CSVDNIRGTEAFF.

This chain connects TRBV2 to TRBJ2-7, with 10 bases that match TRBD2. Germline V gene data show CDR1 as SNHLY and CDR2 as FYNNEI. Trimming cost V 3 bases and J 0 bases; bases outside gene matches: 2. CDR3 size: 15 residues. CDR3 region: CASSDPSGSSYEQYF. For the CDR3, the DNA is TGTGCCAGCAGTGACCCTAGCGGGAGCTCCTACGAGCAGTACTTC.

This clonotype has more than one count but fewer than ten. The rearrangement uses TRBV29-1 and TRBJ2-7; TRBD2 matches 11 bases. Germline V lookup: CDR1 SQVTM, CDR2 ANQGSEA. The CDR3 sequence is 16 residues long. With V trimmed by 5 bases and J by 7 bases, 16 bases remained unmatched. The CDR3 DNA reads as TGCAGCGTTCAAGGACTAGCGGGCTTCTCCTACAATGAGCAGTACTTC. Protein sequence: CSVQGLAGFSYNEQYF.

The chain joins TRBV24-1 to TRBJ2-1; possibly TRBD2 for D (5 bases). The CDR3 is 16 residues long. Looked up from germline, CDR1 is KGHDR and CDR2 is SFDVKD. V dropped 5 bases and J dropped 2 bases, with 15 bases sitting between them. This CDR3 is CATSGMVGNPYNEQFF. The CDR3 DNA sequence: TGTGCCACCAGTGGGATGGTCGGGAACCCCTACAATGAGCAGTTCTTC.

The J gene is TRBJ2-5, the V gene TRBV5-1; D ambiguous. The germline CDR1 and CDR2 sequences are SGHRS and YFSETQ. V lost 3 bases and J 5 bases, leaving 11 bases between the germline ends. CDR3 length: 13 amino acids. The chain's CDR3 is CASSSDVLETQYF. DNA of the CDR3: TGCGCCAGCAGCTCGGACGTTCTGGAGACCCAGTACTTC.

This clonotype was recorded a few times. The chain combines TRBV9 with TRBJ2-5, with D possibly being TRBD2 (6 bases). This CDR3 is built from 14 residues. Between the trimmed V and J ends, which lost 3 bases and 11 bases, there was a span of 20 bases. CDR1 and CDR2 (germline): SGDLS, YYNGEE. The CDR3 protein is CASSASGVRREQYF. CDR3 nucleotide sequence: TGTGCCAGCAGCGCCTCGGGGGTGCGGCGAGAGCAGTACTTC.

CDR3 sequence reads: CSASFHLSNQPQHF. CDR3 nucleotides: TGCAGTGCTAGCTTCCACTTAAGCAATCAGCCCCAGCATTTT. The chain combines TRBV20-1 with TRBJ1-5; no clear D gene. This CDR3 is built from 14 residues. Deletions cut 3 bases from V and 1 base from J, with 10 bases between. Looked up from germline, CDR1 is DFQATT and CDR2 is SNEGSKA (reference sequence).

This clonotype was found many times. This rearrangement joins TRBV7-2 to TRBJ2-7, with 9 bases matching TRBD1. V was pared by 5 bases and J by 2 bases, with 7 bases of the junction left unmatched. The CDR3 has 15 amino acids. Germline V gene data show CDR1 as SGHTA and CDR2 as FQGNSA. As DNA, the CDR3 is TGTGCCAGCAGCCCTGGGACAGGGCCCACCTACGAGCAGTACTTC. Its translation is CASSPGTGPTYEQYF. The full variable domain, rest sourced from reference TRBV7-2 and TRBJ2-7, is GAGVSQSPSNKVTEKGKDVELRCDPISGHTALYWYRQSLGQGLEFLIYFQGNSAPDKSGLPSDRFSAERTGGSVSTLTIQRTQQEDSAVYLCASSPGTGPTYEQYFGPGTRLTVT.

This clonotype turned up a few times. The chain employs TRBV3-1 and TRBJ2-5; 7 positions match TRBD1. J lost 5 bases, V lost 3 bases, and 9 bases had no gene match. Germline V gives CDR1 LGHDT, CDR2 YNNKEL (reference sequence). The CDR3 is made up of 15 amino acids. For the CDR3, the DNA is TGTGCCAGCAGCCACCTAGGGACAGCCGGGGAGACCCAGTACTTC. Translation gives CASSHLGTAGETQYF.

This clonotype appeared many times. The gene calls are TRBV7-2 and TRBJ2-5; 8 bases are a match to TRBD2. Germline V CDR1 and CDR2: SGHTA, FQGNSA. The CDR3 length is 17 residues. V trimming: 5 bases; J trimming: 4 bases; junction bases outside the gene matches: 15. CDR3 DNA: TGTGCCAGCAGCGCATCGCCGGGACTAGGACTACCAGAGACCCAGTACTTC. It yields the protein CASSASPGLGLPETQYF.

The gene calls are TRBV28 and TRBJ1-1; D call uncertain. This CDR3 has 14 residues. The germline V gene has CDR1 MDHEN and CDR2 SYDVKM. Trimming took off 1 base at V and 7 bases at J, with 13 bases between the two ends. Written as DNA, the CDR3 is TGTGCCAGCAGTTTATACGGGCAGCAGGATGAAGCTTTCTTT. It specifies CASSLYGQQDEAFF.

This chain joins TRBV6-5 and TRBJ2-5; 7 bases agree with TRBD2. The CDR3 spans 15 residues. V lost 6 bases, J lost 2 bases, and 9 bases stayed unmatched. Germline V CDR1 and CDR2: MNHEY, SVGAGI. The CDR3 loop is CASRANGLDQETQYF. The CDR3 DNA is TGTGCCAGCAGGGCCAACGGACTAGATCAAGAGACCCAGTACTTC.

The chain is built from TRBV20-1 and TRBJ1-1; D remains unclear. Trimming pared 0 bases from V and 4 bases from J, leaving 12 bases between. From germline, CDR1 is DFQATT and CDR2 SNEGSKA (reference sequence). This CDR3 spans 14 amino acids. The CDR3 protein is CSAREKGWSTEAFF. The CDR3 DNA sequence: TGCAGTGCTAGAGAAAAAGGGTGGAGCACTGAAGCTTTCTTT.

The chain combines TRBV4-2 with TRBJ2-2; weak D call: TRBD2 (6 bases). V lost 0 bases to trimming and J lost 6 bases, with 8 bases between them. Germline loops: CDR1 LGHNA, CDR2 YNFKEQ. The CDR3 loop spans 14 amino acids. The CDR3: CASSQDQRAGELFF. For the CDR3, the DNA is TGTGCCAGCAGCCAAGACCAGCGGGCCGGGGAGCTGTTTTTT.

This clonotype was detected a few times. The gene calls are TRBV19 and TRBJ1-5; D not certain. In germline, CDR1 is LNHDA, CDR2 SQIVND (reference sequence). The CDR3 has 14 amino acids. V was shortened by 10 bases and J by 0 bases, with 13 bases between the two germline ends. CDR3 nucleotide sequence: TGTGCCACCGCCGTGGGGTTTAGCAATCAGCCCCAGCATTTT. This encodes CATAVGFSNQPQHF.

The V call is TRBV12-3 or TRBV12-4, the J call TRBJ2-5, with D possibly TRBD1 on 6 matching bases. This CDR3 is 13 amino acids long. The V gene lost 6 bases and the J gene lost 3 bases, with 11 bases spanning the gap. CDR3 protein: CASRLTGKETQYF. The CDR3 DNA reads as TGTGCCAGCAGACTGACAGGAAAAGAGACCCAGTACTTC.

The chain has TRBV11-2 and TRBJ1-5, with TRBD1 as a possible D gene (6 bases). Trimming pared 5 bases from V and 0 bases from J, leaving 11 bases between. This CDR3 has 15 residues. The germline V gene has CDR1 SGHAT and CDR2 FQNNGV. The CDR3: CASSAAGVSNQPQHF. The CDR3 bases are TGTGCCAGCAGCGCAGCAGGGGTTAGCAATCAGCCCCAGCATTTT.

This clonotype was picked up one time. CDR3 amino acids: CASRLAGSNEQYF. The CDR3 coding sequence is TGCGCCAGCCGACTAGCGGGGTCCAATGAGCAGTACTTC. The J gene is TRBJ2-7, the V gene TRBV5-1; 11 positions agree with TRBD2. CDR3 length: 13 amino acids. V shed 7 bases, J shed 7 bases, and the junction held 7 bases outside the gene matches. CDR1 SGHRS and CDR2 YFSETQ come from the germline V gene.

This clonotype was seen a few times. The chain combines TRBV20-1 with TRBJ2-1; TRBD2 matches 8 bases. V lost 3 bases and J lost 10; bases outside the gene matches: 11. The CDR3 covers 14 residues. Germline values: CDR1 DFQATT, CDR2 SNEGSKA (reference sequence). The CDR3 DNA follows: TGCAGTGCTAGTTGGCTAGCGGGCCCCGGAGAGCAGTTCTTC. It specifies CSASWLAGPGEQFF.